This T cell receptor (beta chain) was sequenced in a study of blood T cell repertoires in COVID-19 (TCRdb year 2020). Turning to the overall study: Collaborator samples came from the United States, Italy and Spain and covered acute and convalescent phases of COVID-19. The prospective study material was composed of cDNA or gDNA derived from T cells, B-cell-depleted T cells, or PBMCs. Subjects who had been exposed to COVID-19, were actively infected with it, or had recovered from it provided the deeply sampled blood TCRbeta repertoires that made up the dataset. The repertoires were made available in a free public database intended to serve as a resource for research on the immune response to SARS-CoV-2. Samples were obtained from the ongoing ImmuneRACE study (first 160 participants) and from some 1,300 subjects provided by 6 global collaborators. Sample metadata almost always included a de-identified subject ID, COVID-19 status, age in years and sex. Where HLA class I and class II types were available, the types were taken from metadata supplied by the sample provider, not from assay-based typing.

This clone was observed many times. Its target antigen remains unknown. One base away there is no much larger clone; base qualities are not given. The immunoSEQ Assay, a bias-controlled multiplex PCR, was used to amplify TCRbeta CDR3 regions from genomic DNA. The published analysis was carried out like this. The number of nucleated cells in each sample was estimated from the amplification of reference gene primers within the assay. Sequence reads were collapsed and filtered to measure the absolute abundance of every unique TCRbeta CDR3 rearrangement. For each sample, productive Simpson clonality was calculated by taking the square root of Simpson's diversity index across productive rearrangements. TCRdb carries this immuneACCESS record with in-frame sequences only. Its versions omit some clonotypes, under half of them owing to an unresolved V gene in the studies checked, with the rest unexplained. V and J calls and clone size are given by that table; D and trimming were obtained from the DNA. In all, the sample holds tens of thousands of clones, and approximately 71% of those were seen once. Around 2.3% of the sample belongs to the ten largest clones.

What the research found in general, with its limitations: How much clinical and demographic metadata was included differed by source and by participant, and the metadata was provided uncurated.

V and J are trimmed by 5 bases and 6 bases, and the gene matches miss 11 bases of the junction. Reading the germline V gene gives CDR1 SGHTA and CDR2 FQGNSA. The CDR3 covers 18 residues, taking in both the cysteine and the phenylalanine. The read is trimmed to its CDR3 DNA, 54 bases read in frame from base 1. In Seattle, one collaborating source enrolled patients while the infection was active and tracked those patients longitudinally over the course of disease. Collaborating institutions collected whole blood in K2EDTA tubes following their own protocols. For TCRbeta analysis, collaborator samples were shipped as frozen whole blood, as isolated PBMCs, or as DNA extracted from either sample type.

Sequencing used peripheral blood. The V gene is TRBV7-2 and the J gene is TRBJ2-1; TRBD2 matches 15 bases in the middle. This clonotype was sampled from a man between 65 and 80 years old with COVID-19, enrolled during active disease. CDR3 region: CASSLGTSGRRLGNEQFF. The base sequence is TGTGCCAGCAGCCTCGGGACTAGCGGGAGGAGATTGGGCAATGAGCAGTTCTTC.